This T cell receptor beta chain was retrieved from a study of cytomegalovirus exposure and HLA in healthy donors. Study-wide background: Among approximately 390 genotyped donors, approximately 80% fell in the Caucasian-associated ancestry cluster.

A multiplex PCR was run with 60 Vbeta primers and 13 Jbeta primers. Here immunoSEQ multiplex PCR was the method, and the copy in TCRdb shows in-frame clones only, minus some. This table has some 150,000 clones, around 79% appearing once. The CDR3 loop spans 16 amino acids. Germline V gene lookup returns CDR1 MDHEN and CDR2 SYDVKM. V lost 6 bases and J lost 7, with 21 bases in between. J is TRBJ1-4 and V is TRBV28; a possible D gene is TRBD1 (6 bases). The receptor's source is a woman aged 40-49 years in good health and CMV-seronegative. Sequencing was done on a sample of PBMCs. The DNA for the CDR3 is TGTGCCAGCAGGCCGGACAGAATTGTAGTCCGTGAAAAACTGTTTTTT. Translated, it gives CASRPDRIVVREKLFF.